A single sample is the source of the 5 T cell receptor beta chains below, sequenced in a study of T cells in narcolepsy. Clones were read by immunoSEQ multiplex PCR, and TCRdb kept only the in-frame ones, dropping some. The sample shows under 35,000 clones, roughly 90% of them seen only once. The sequenced sample consisted of CD45RA- memory CD4+ T cells from PBMCs. The source is a human donor with narcolepsy.

The chain is built from TRBV30 and TRBJ1-1, with D perhaps TRBD1 (6 bases). Germline-derived CDR1 and CDR2 are GTSNPN and SVGIG (reference sequence). This CDR3 is built from 11 residues. Deletions cut 5 bases from V and 6 bases from J, with 10 bases between. The CDR3 region has the DNA TGTGCCTGGCAGGGGAATGCTGAAGCTTTCTTT. It encodes CAWQGNAEAFF. Using reference TRBV30 and TRBJ1-1 for the parts outside the CDR3, the full variable domain is SQTIHQWPATLVQPVGSPLSLECTVEGTSNPNLYWYRQAAGRGLQLLFYSVGIGQISSEVPQNLSASRPQDRQFILSSKKLLLSDSGFYLCAWQGNAEAFFGQGTRLTVV.

This clone was observed a few times. The chain links TRBV25-1 to TRBJ2-1; 8 nucleotides line up with TRBD2. V gave up 4 bases and J gave up 6 bases; unmatched junction bases: 8. This CDR3 is 15 amino acids long. The germline V gene has CDR1 MGHDK and CDR2 SYGVNS. DNA for the CDR3: TGTGCCAGCAGTGGCGGCCGGGGGGGGTTCAATGAGCAGTTCTTC. This gives the protein CASSGGRGGFNEQFF. The entire variable domain, with the rest obtained from reference TRBV25-1 and TRBJ2-1, is as follows: EADIYQTPRYLVIGTGKKITLECSQTMGHDKMYWYQQDPGMELHLIHYSYGVNSTEKGDLSSESTVSRIRTEHFPLTLESARPSHTSQYLCASSGGRGGFNEQFFGPGTRLTVL.

The V call is TRBV19, the J call TRBJ2-1; D gene unclear. Germline CDR1 LNHDA, CDR2 SQIVND (reference sequence). The CDR3 runs 15 residues. Trimming stripped 4 bases from V and 4 bases from J, with 14 bases between. CDR3 amino acids: CASSKADVSYNEQFF. The CDR3 region has the DNA TGTGCCAGTAGTAAGGCGGACGTTTCTTACAATGAGCAGTTCTTC.

V gene TRBV6-1 combines with J gene TRBJ1-5; D remains ambiguous. V was trimmed by 6 bases and J by 0 bases, leaving 12 bases between them. Germline V CDR1 and CDR2: MNHNS, SASEGT. CDR3 size: 15 residues. In nucleotides, the CDR3 is TGTGCCAGCAGCTTACAAGGATATAGCAATCAGCCCCAGCATTTT. As protein: CASSLQGYSNQPQHF.

This chain uses TRBV7-3 with TRBJ2-2; no reliable D call. This CDR3 spans 16 amino acids. From germline, CDR1 is SGHTA and CDR2 FQGTGA. V dropped 2 bases and J dropped 8 bases, with 18 bases sitting between them. The CDR3 sequence is CASSLVGSSSGGELFF. CDR3 nucleotides: TGTGCCAGCAGCTTAGTCGGCTCCTCATCGGGTGGGGAGCTGTTTTTT. Using reference TRBV7-3 and TRBJ2-2 for the parts outside the CDR3, the full variable domain is GAGVSQTPSNKVTEKGKYVELRCDPISGHTALYWYRQSLGQGPEFLIYFQGTGAADDSGLPNDRFFAVRPEGSVSTLKIQRTERGDSAVYLCASSLVGSSSGGELFFGEGSRLTVL.